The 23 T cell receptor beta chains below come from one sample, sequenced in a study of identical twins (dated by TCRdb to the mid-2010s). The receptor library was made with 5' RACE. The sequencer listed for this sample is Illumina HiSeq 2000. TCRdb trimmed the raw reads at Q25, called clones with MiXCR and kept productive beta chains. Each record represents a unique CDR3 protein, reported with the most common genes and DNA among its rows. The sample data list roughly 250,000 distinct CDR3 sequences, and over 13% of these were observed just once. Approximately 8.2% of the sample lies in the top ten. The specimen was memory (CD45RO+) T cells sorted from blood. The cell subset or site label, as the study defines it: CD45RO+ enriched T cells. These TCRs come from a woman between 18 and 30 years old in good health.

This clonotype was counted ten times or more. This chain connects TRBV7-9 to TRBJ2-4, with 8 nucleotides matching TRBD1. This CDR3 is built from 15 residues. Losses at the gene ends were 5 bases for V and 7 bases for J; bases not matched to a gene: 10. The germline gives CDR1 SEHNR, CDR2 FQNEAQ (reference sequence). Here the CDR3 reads CASSPPFRQGNIQYF. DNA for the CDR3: TGTGCCAGCAGCCCCCCCTTTAGACAGGGGAACATTCAGTACTTC.

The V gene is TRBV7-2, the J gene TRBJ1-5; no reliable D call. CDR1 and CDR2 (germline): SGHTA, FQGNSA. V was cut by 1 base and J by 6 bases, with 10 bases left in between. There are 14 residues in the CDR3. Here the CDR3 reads CASSLEASGQPQHF. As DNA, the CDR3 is TGTGCCAGCAGCTTAGAGGCCTCGGGTCAGCCCCAGCATTTT.

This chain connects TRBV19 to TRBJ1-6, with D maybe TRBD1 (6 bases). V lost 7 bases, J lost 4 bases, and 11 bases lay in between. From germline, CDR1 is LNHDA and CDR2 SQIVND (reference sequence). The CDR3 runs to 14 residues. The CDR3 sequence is CASKSGDYNSPLHF. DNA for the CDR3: TGTGCCAGTAAATCAGGGGATTATAATTCACCCCTCCACTTT.

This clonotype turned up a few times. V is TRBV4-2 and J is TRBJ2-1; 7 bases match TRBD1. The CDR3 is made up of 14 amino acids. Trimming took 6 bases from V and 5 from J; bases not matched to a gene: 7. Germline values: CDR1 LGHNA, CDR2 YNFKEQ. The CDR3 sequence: CASRKGDSHNEQFF. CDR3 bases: TGTGCCAGCAGAAAAGGGGACAGCCACAATGAGCAGTTCTTC.

In DNA form, the CDR3 reads TGCGCCAGCAGCCAAGACGCGGGGACTAGCGGCACAGATACGCAGTATTTT. Protein sequence: CASSQDAGTSGTDTQYF. The J gene is TRBJ2-3, the V gene TRBV4-3, with 10 bases that match TRBD2. This CDR3 has 17 amino acids. Trimming took 0 bases from V and 1 from J; bases not matched to a gene: 4. Germline V gene lookup returns CDR1 LGHNA and CDR2 YSLEER.

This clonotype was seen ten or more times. The CDR3 here is CSARDDEKLFF. CDR3 in DNA: TGCAGTGCTAGAGATGATGAAAAACTGTTTTTT. The genes are TRBV20-1 and TRBJ1-4, with D unclear. Trimming cost V 0 bases and J 6 bases, with 2 bases left between them. The CDR3 sequence is 11 residues long. In germline, CDR1 is DFQATT, CDR2 SNEGSKA (reference sequence).

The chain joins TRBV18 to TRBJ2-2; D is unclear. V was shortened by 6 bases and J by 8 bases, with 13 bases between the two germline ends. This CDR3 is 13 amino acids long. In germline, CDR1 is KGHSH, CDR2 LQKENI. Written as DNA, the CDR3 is TGTGCCAGCTCCACCGGTACTATGGGGGAGCTGTTTTTT. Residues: CASSTGTMGELFF. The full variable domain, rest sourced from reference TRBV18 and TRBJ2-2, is NAGVMQNPRHLVRRRGQEARLRCSPMKGHSHVYWYRQLPEEGLKFMVYLQKENIIDESGMPKERFSAEFPKEGPSILRIQQVVRGDSAAYFCASSTGTMGELFFGEGSRLTVL.

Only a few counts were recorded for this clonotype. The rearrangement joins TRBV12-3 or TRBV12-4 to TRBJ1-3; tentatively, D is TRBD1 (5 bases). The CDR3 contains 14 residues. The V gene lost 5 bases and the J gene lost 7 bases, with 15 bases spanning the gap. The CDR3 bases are TGTGCCAGCAGTCTCGGGGGTCCGAGGAACACCATATATTTT. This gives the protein CASSLGGPRNTIYF.

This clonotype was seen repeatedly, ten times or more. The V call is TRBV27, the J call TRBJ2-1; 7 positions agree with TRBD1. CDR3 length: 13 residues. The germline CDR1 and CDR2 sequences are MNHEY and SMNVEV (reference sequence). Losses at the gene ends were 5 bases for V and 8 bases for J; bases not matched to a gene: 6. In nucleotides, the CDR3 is TGTGCCAGCAGTACCAACAGGGGATATGAGCAGTTCTTC. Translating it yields CASSTNRGYEQFF.

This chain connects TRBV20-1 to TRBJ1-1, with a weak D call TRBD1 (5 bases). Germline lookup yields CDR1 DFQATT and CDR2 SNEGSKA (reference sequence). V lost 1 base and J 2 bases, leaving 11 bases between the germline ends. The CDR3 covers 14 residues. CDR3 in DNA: TGCAGTGCTAGAGTTCCCGGACACAACACTGAAGCTTTCTTT. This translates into CSARVPGHNTEAFF.

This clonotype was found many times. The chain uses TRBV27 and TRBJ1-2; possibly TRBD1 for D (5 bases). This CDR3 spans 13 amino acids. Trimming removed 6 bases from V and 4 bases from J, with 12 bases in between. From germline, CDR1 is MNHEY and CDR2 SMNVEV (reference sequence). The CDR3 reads CASRPGTGYGYTF. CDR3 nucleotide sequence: TGTGCCAGCAGACCCGGGACCGGCTATGGCTACACCTTC.

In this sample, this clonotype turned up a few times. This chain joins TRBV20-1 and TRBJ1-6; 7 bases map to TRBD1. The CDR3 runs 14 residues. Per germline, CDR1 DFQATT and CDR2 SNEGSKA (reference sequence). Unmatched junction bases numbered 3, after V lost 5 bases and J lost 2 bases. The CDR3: CSAGGGPYNSPLHF. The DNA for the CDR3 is TGCAGTGCTGGAGGGGGCCCCTATAATTCACCCCTCCACTTT.

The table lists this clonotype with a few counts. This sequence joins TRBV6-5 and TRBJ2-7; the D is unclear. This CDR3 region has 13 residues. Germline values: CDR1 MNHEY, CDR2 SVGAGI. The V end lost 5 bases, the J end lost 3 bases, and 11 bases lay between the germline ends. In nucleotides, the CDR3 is TGTGCCAGCAGTCACAGTCTTGACTACGAGCAGTACTTC. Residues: CASSHSLDYEQYF.

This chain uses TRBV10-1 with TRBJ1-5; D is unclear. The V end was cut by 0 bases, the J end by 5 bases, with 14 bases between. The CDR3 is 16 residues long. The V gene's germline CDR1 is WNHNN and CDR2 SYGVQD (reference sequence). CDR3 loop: CASSESVARRYQPQHF. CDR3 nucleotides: TGCGCCAGCAGTGAGTCGGTAGCGAGACGTTATCAGCCCCAGCATTTT.

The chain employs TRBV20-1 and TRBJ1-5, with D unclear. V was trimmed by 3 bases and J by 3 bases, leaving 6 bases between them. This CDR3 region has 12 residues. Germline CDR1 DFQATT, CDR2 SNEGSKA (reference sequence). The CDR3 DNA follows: TGCAGTGCTAGCAACTCCAATCAGCCCCAGCATTTT. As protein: CSASNSNQPQHF.

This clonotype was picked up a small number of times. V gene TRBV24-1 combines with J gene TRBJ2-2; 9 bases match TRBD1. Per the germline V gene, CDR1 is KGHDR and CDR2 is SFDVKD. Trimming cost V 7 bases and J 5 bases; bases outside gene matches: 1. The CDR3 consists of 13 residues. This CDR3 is CATRGQGTGELFF. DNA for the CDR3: TGTGCCACCAGGGGACAGGGTACCGGGGAGCTGTTTTTT.

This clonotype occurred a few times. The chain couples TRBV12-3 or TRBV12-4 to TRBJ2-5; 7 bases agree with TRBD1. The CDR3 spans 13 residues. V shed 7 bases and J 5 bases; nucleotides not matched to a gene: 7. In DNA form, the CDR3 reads TGTGCCAGCACCAAGGGGGCACGGGAGACCCAGTACTTC. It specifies CASTKGARETQYF.

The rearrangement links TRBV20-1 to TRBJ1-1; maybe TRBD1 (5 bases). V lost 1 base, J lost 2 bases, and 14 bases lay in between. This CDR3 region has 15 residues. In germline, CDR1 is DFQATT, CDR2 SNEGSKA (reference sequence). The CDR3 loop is CSARGRDGLNTEAFF. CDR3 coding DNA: TGCAGTGCTAGAGGCCGGGACGGATTAAACACTGAAGCTTTCTTT.

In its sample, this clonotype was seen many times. The CDR3 loop reads CSARLNTEAFF. The CDR3 DNA follows: TGCAGTGCTAGATTAAACACTGAAGCTTTCTTT. This chain connects TRBV20-1 to TRBJ1-1; D unclear. Trimming cost V 2 bases and J 2 bases, with 3 bases left between them. CDR1 DFQATT and CDR2 SNEGSKA come from the germline V gene (reference sequence). There are 11 residues in the CDR3.

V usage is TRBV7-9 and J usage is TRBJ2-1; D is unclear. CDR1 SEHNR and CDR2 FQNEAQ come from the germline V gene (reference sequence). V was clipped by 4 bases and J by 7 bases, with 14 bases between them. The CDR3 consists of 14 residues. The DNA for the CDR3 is TGTGCCAGCAGCTCAGCCGCCTCCATAAATGAGCAGTTCTTC. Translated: CASSSAASINEQFF.

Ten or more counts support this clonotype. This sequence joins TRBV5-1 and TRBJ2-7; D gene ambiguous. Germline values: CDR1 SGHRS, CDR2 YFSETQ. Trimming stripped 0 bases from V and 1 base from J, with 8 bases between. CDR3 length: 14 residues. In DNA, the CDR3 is TGCGCCAGCAGCTTGGGCGACGGTTCCTACGAGCAGTACTTC. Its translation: CASSLGDGSYEQYF.

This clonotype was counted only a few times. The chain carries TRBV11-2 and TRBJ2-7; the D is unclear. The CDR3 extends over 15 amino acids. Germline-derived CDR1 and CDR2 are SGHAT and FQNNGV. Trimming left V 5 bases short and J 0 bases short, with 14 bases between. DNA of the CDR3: TGTGCCAGCAGCGAAACAGTCCGGAGCTCCTACGAGCAGTACTTC. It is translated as CASSETVRSSYEQYF.

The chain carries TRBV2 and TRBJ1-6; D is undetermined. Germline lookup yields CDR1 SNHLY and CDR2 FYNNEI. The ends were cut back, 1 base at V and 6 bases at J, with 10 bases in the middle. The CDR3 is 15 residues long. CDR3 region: CASSEEGLSNSPLHF. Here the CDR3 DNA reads TGTGCCAGCAGTGAAGAGGGTTTAAGTAATTCACCCCTCCACTTT.